The 16 T cell receptor beta chains in this list originate from one sample, sequenced in a study of shared clonotypes between healthy human individuals (TCRdb year 2020). The library was built by means of the immunoSEQ multiplex PCR assay. As stored in TCRdb, this immuneACCESS dataset retains in-frame rearrangements with V and J assigned. A fraction of the clones does not appear; measured against another copy, unresolved V genes explain less than half of the discrepancy, and the remainder lacks a known reason. The table for this sample lists about 2,500,000 clones; about 92% of them were counted only once. The biggest ten clones account for more than 0.12% of the sample. Sample: naive CD4+ T cells sorted from blood. The sample's cell subset or site, from its label and the paper: CD45RA+ positively selected. The receptors derive from a man between 18 and 35 years old in good health.

The V and J genes are TRBV29-1 and TRBJ2-6; D call uncertain. This CDR3 region has 17 residues. Germline assignment: CDR1 SQVTM and CDR2 ANQGSEA. V was pared by 4 bases and J by 4 bases, with 20 bases between. CDR3 in amino acids: CSVAPRWVGTGANVLTF. Written as DNA, the CDR3 is TGCAGCGTTGCCCCGAGGTGGGTGGGAACCGGGGCCAACGTCCTGACTTTC.

V gene TRBV6-5 combines with J gene TRBJ2-3; D gene unclear. Trimming removed 5 bases from V and 11 bases from J, with 11 bases in between. This CDR3 region has 11 residues. The germline CDR1 and CDR2 sequences are MNHEY and SVGAGI. CDR3 sequence reads: CASSVTLMQYF. The CDR3 DNA follows: TGTGCCAGCAGTGTTACGCTGATGCAGTATTTT.

This sequence joins TRBV11-2 and TRBJ2-1; D is unclear. Germline V gene sequence: CDR1 SGHAT, CDR2 FQNNGV. The CDR3 runs to 11 residues. With 5 bases removed from V and 15 bases from J, the gap between germline ends came to 14 bases. CDR3 nucleotides: TGTGCCAGCAGCACTGGACCCTCCCCGTTCTTC. This codes for CASSTGPSPFF. Complete variable domain (other parts from reference TRBV11-2 and TRBJ2-1): EAGVAQSPRYKIIEKRQSVAFWCNPISGHATLYWYQQILGQGPKLLIQFQNNGVVDDSQLPKDRFSAERLKGVDSTLKIQPAKLEDSAVYLCASSTGPSPFFGPGTRLTVL.

This rearrangement joins TRBV2 to TRBJ2-7; 8 nucleotides match TRBD2. From germline, CDR1 is SNHLY and CDR2 FYNNEI. V trimming: 2 bases; J trimming: 2 bases; junction bases outside the gene matches: 2. The CDR3 contains 14 residues. CDR3 DNA: TGTGCCAGCAGTGAACAGGGACTAGCCTACGAGCAGTACTTC. Amino acid sequence: CASSEQGLAYEQYF.

The V call is TRBV7-2, the J call TRBJ2-2, with D uncertain. CDR1 and CDR2 (germline): SGHTA, FQGNSA. The length of the CDR3 is 13 residues. Trimming shortened V by 4 bases and J by 7 bases, and 10 bases separated the two germline ends. CDR3: CASSSHYGGELFF. The CDR3 nucleotides are TGTGCCAGCAGCTCCCACTACGGCGGGGAGCTGTTTTTT.

The rearrangement joins TRBV18 to TRBJ2-7, with D possibly TRBD1 on 5 matching bases. The CDR3 runs 17 residues. Germline V gene sequence: CDR1 KGHSH, CDR2 LQKENI. Trimming shortened V by 0 bases and J by 4 bases, and 19 bases separated the two germline ends. CDR3 in amino acids: CASSPPGSTGHPYEQYF. The CDR3 coding sequence is TGTGCCAGCTCACCACCGGGGTCCACCGGACACCCTTACGAGCAGTACTTC.

The gene calls are TRBV7-9 and TRBJ1-2; D not resolved. Germline values: CDR1 SEHNR, CDR2 FQNEAQ (reference sequence). This CDR3 is built from 13 residues. V dropped 2 bases and J dropped 7 bases, with 11 bases sitting between them. The CDR3 loop is CASSLIGGSGYTF. In nucleotides, the CDR3 is TGTGCCAGCAGCTTAATTGGCGGGTCTGGCTACACCTTC.

This rearrangement joins TRBV11-2 to TRBJ2-1; D gene unclear. Trimming stripped 0 bases from V and 7 bases from J, with 10 bases between. CDR3 size: 14 residues. Germline values: CDR1 SGHAT, CDR2 FQNNGV. CDR3 amino acids: CASSLERPWNEQFF. Here the CDR3 DNA reads TGTGCCAGCAGCTTAGAACGGCCCTGGAATGAGCAGTTCTTC. Filled out from reference TRBV11-2 and TRBJ2-1, the complete variable domain reads EAGVAQSPRYKIIEKRQSVAFWCNPISGHATLYWYQQILGQGPKLLIQFQNNGVVDDSQLPKDRFSAERLKGVDSTLKIQPAKLEDSAVYLCASSLERPWNEQFFGPGTRLTVL.

The gene calls are TRBV18 and TRBJ2-1, with 8 bases identical to TRBD1. The CDR3 contains 15 residues. After removal of 2 bases from V and 8 bases from J, the junction contained 8 bases not matched to a gene. Germline values: CDR1 KGHSH, CDR2 LQKENI. This CDR3 reads CASSPTAGGSDEQFF. The CDR3 region has the DNA TGTGCCAGCTCACCAACGGCAGGGGGCAGCGATGAGCAGTTCTTC. The variable domain in full, with the rest retrieved from reference TRBV18 and TRBJ2-1, is NAGVMQNPRHLVRRRGQEARLRCSPMKGHSHVYWYRQLPEEGLKFMVYLQKENIIDESGMPKERFSAEFPKEGPSILRIQQVVRGDSAAYFCASSPTAGGSDEQFFGPGTRLTVL.

CDR3: CASRANPGLAAWDEQFF. In DNA, the CDR3 is TGTGCCAGCAGAGCCAATCCCGGACTAGCGGCCTGGGATGAGCAGTTCTTC. The chain couples TRBV27 to TRBJ2-1; TRBD2 matches 10 bases. This CDR3 spans 17 amino acids. After removal of 6 bases from V and 8 bases from J, the junction contained 16 bases not matched to a gene. Germline V gene lookup returns CDR1 MNHEY and CDR2 SMNVEV (reference sequence).

A note on this clone: Other DNA variants within this sample encode the same CDR3. The CDR3 protein is CASSPPSVNYGYTF. In DNA form, the CDR3 reads TGTGCCAGCTCACCACCGTCCGTAAACTATGGCTACACCTTC. V is TRBV18 and J is TRBJ1-2; D ambiguous. V was trimmed by 0 bases and J by 2 bases, leaving 7 bases between them. Germline V gene lookup returns CDR1 KGHSH and CDR2 LQKENI. This CDR3 region has 14 residues.

The chain uses TRBV9 and TRBJ1-1, with unresolved D. Germline loops: CDR1 SGDLS, CDR2 YYNGEE. The CDR3 consists of 14 residues. V lost 4 bases, J lost 1 base, and 11 bases lay in between. The CDR3: CASSSGPQNTEAFF. In DNA form, the CDR3 reads TGTGCCAGCAGCTCAGGACCGCAGAACACTGAAGCTTTCTTT.

The chain uses TRBV10-1 and TRBJ2-1, with 9 positions matching TRBD2. The V gene's germline CDR1 is WNHNN and CDR2 SYGVQD (reference sequence). With V trimmed by 5 bases and J by 8 bases, 7 bases remained unmatched. This CDR3 contains 14 residues. DNA of the CDR3: TGCGCCAGCAGTCTGGGACTAGCTTCGCATGAGCAGTTCTTC. Residues: CASSLGLASHEQFF.

CDR3 in amino acids: CASSFAGGVNTGELFF. The CDR3 nucleotides read TGTGCCAGCAGCTTCGCGGGGGGCGTGAATACCGGGGAGCTGTTTTTT. This chain connects TRBV5-4 to TRBJ2-2, with 8 bases fitting TRBD2. The CDR3 extends over 16 amino acids. Per germline, CDR1 SGHNT and CDR2 YYREEE (reference sequence). Trimming removed 2 bases from V and 5 bases from J; junction bases left unmatched: 8.

CDR3 coding DNA: TGTGCCAGCAGTGAGACAGGGGCACCTAACTATGGCTACACCTTC. Translation gives CASSETGAPNYGYTF. The chain joins TRBV6-1 to TRBJ1-2; 8 bases line up with TRBD1. The germline V gene has CDR1 MNHNS and CDR2 SASEGT. This CDR3 contains 15 residues. Losses at the gene ends were 3 bases for V and 0 bases for J; bases not matched to a gene: 3.

The V gene is TRBV12-5, the J gene TRBJ1-1; no clear D. V was shortened by 6 bases and J by 1 base, with 18 bases between the two germline ends. Germline CDR1 is LGHNT and CDR2 is FRNRAP. The CDR3 is 16 residues long. CDR3 region: CASGLTGMGGNTEAFF. Written as DNA, the CDR3 is TGTGCTAGTGGCCTTACGGGGATGGGAGGGAACACTGAAGCTTTCTTT.